This T cell receptor (beta chain) was retrieved from a study of blood T cell repertoires in COVID-19 (dated by TCRdb to about 2020). With respect to the entire study: Collaborator samples came from the United States, Italy and Spain and covered acute and convalescent phases of COVID-19. The material from the prospective study consisted of cDNA or gDNA derived from T cells, B-cell-depleted T cells, or PBMCs. Subjects who had been exposed to COVID-19, were actively infected with it, or had recovered from it provided the deeply sampled blood TCRbeta repertoires that made up the dataset. The repertoires were released in a freely available public database meant as a resource for research on the immune response to SARS-CoV-2. Samples were obtained from the ongoing ImmuneRACE study (first 160 participants) and from about 1,300 subjects provided by 6 global collaborators. Nearly every sample came with metadata listing a de-identified subject ID, COVID-19 status, age in years and sex. Where available, HLA class I and class II types were taken from metadata supplied by the sample provider and were not determined by assay-based typing.

This clone was observed a single time. The antigen it recognizes is unknown. No much larger clone is present one base from it, and per-base qualities are unavailable. One collaborating source in Seattle enrolled patients while the patients were actively infected and followed the patients over time throughout the course of disease. Whole blood was collected in K2EDTA tubes by collaborating institutions according to the institutions' own protocols. For TCRbeta analysis, collaborator samples were shipped as frozen whole blood, as isolated PBMCs, or as DNA extracted from either sample type. Results the study describes overall, beyond this receptor: How much clinical and demographic metadata was included differed by source and by participant, and the metadata was provided uncurated.

TCRbeta CDR3 regions were amplified from genomic DNA using the immunoSEQ Assay, a bias-controlled multiplex PCR. Concerning the study's data processing: The number of nucleated cells in each sample was estimated from the amplification of reference gene primers within the assay. Sequence reads were collapsed and filtered to measure the absolute abundance of every unique TCRbeta CDR3 rearrangement. For each sample, productive Simpson clonality was calculated as the square root of Simpson's diversity index over productive rearrangements. The table comes from immuneACCESS by way of TCRdb, which keeps in-frame sequences with V and J called. Part of the clones is missing from these tables; in studies checked, under half for an unresolved V gene and the rest for unknown reasons. The V and J calls and clone size were taken over from that table, and D and trimming were inferred from the DNA. In all, the sample holds 55,000 to 65,000 clones, and approximately 83% of those were seen once. In total, the top ten clones hold about 10% of the sample.

The sample comprised peripheral blood. The sequence was obtained from a man aged 25 to 40 with COVID-19, enrolled during active disease.

CDR3 loop: CASSMVQRPSETQYF. At the DNA level, the sequence is TGTGCCAGTAGTATGGTGCAGCGGCCCTCGGAGACCCAGTACTTC. Recombination joined TRBV19 with TRBJ2-5; perhaps TRBD2 is the D gene, with 5 bases matching. Looking up the germline V gene (reference sequence) yields CDR1 LNHDA and CDR2 SQIVND. A distance of 16 bases separates the germline ends of V and J, which lose 3 bases and 5 bases respectively. Including cysteine and phenylalanine, the CDR3 has 15 amino acids. Of the read, only the CDR3 DNA is kept; its 45 bases are in frame from base 1.